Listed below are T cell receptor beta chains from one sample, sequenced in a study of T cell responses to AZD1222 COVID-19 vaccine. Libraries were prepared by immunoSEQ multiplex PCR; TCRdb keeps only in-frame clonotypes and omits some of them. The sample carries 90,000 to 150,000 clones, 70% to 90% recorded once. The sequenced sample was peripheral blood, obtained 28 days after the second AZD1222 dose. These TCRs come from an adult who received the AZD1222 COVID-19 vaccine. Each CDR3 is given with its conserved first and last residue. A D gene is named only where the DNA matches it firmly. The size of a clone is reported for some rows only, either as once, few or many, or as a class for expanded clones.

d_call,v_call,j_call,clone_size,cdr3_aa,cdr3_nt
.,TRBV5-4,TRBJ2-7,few,CASSLRESYEQYF,TGTGCCAGCAGCTTAAGGGAGTCCTACGAGCAGTACTTC
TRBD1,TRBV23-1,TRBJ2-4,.,CASSQPGTGVDKNIQYF,TGCGCCAGCAGTCAACCCGGGACAGGGGTTGACAAAAACATTCAGTACTTC
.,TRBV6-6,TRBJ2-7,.,CASSYSGQGVYEQYF,TGTGCCAGCAGTTACTCCGGGCAGGGTGTGTACGAGCAGTACTTC
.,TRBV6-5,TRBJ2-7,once,CASSYSTASSYEQYF,TGTGCCAGCAGTTATTCGACAGCTAGCTCCTACGAGCAGTACTTC
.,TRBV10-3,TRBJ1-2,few,CAILQGDSNYGYTF,TGTGCCATCCTCCAAGGGGACTCTAACTATGGCTACACCTTC
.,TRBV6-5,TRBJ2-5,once,CASSRGRETQYF,TGTGCCAGCAGTCGGGGGCGAGAGACCCAGTACTTC
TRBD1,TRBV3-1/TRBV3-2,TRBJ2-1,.,CASSYTHTGGNYNEQFF,TGTGCCAGCAGTTACACTCATACAGGGGGGAACTACAATGAGCAGTTCTTC
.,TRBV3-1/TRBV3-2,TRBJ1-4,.,CASSRSDRSEKLFF,TGTGCCAGCAGCCGATCAGACAGGAGTGAAAAACTGTTTTTT
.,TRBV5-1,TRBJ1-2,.,CASSDRQDLYGYTF,TGCGCCAGCAGCGACCGACAGGACCTCTATGGCTACACCTTC
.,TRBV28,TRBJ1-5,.,CASSPGGANNQPQHF,TGTGCCAGCAGCCCCGGGGGGGCAAACAATCAGCCCCAGCATTTT
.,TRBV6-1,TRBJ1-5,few,CASSERQGNQPQHF,TGTGCCAGCAGTGAGAGGCAGGGGAATCAGCCCCAGCATTTT
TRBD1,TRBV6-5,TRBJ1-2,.,CASSYPTGETNYGYTF,TGTGCCAGCAGTTACCCAACAGGGGAAACTAACTATGGCTACACCTTC
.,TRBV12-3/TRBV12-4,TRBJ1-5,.,CASSRGDYQPQHF,TGTGCCAGCAGTCGGGGGGATTATCAGCCCCAGCATTTT
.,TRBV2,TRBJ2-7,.,CASSEGRPSYEQYF,TGTGCCAGCAGTGAAGGCAGGCCTTCCTACGAGCAGTACTTC
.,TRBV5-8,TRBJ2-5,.,CASSLLSLETQYF,TGTGCCAGCAGCTTGTTGTCTTTGGAGACCCAGTACTTC
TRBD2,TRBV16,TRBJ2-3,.,CASSQSRTSLVDTQYF,TGTGCCAGCAGCCAATCTCGGACTAGTCTTGTCGATACGCAGTATTTT
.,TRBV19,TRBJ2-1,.,CASREEGIYNEQFF,TGTGCCAGCAGAGAAGAGGGCATCTACAATGAGCAGTTCTTC
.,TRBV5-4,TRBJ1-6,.,CASSLVVGKGSPLHF,TGTGCCAGCAGCTTGGTGGTGGGTAAAGGCTCACCCCTCCACTTT
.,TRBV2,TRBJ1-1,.,CASSRRGGTEAFF,TGTGCCAGCAGCCGACGAGGGGGCACTGAAGCTTTCTTT
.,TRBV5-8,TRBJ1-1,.,CASSLVRLESAFF,TGTGCCAGCAGCTTGGTACGGTTGGAGAGTGCTTTCTTT
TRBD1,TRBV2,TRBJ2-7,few,CASSEEQGAAFEQYF,TGTGCCAGCAGTGAAGAACAGGGGGCTGCTTTCGAGCAGTACTTC
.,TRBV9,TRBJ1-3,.,CASSETQGNGNTIYF,TGTGCCAGCAGCGAAACACAGGGTAATGGAAACACCATATATTTT
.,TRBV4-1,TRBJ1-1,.,CASSQDRQAFPVEAFF,TGCGCCAGCAGCCAAGATAGGCAGGCGTTCCCGGTTGAAGCTTTCTTT
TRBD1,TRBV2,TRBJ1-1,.,CASSEANRGFTEAFF,TGTGCCAGCAGTGAAGCTAACAGGGGATTTACTGAAGCTTTCTTT
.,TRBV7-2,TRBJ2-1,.,CASSAFPAEQFF,TGTGCCAGCAGCGCATTCCCGGCGGAGCAGTTCTTC
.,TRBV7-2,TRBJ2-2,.,CASSLDSGPGELFF,TGTGCCAGCAGCTTAGATTCAGGTCCCGGGGAGCTGTTTTTT
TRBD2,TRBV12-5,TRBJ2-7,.,CASREGGSEQYF,TGTGCTAGTCGAGAGGGCGGGAGCGAGCAGTACTTC
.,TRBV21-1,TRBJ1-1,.,CASSKRRGENTEAFF,TGTGCCAGCAGCAAAAGAAGAGGGGAGAACACTGAAGCTTTCTTT
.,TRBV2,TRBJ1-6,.,CASSVQGRGSPLHF,TGTGCCAGCAGTGTTCAGGGAAGGGGTTCACCCCTCCACTTT
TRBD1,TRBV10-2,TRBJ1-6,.,CASSESGQGGSPLHF,TGCGCCAGCAGTGAGTCGGGACAGGGAGGGTCACCCCTCCACTTT
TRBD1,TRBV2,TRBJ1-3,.,CASKGQGSSKTIYF,TGTGCCAGCAAGGGACAGGGAAGCAGTAAGACCATATATTTT
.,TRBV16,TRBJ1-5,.,CASSQSDRNQPQHF,TGTGCCAGCAGCCAATCAGATCGCAATCAGCCCCAGCATTTT
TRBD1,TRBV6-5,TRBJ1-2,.,CASSLGTVYGYTF,TGTGCCAGCAGCCTCGGGACAGTCTATGGCTACACCTTC
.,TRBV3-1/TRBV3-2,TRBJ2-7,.,CASSIVGEQYF,TGTGCCAGCAGCATTGTCGGAGAGCAGTACTTC
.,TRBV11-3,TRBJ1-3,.,CASSLVSTGRSSGNTIYF,TGTGCCAGCAGCTTAGTATCGACGGGCAGATCCTCTGGAAACACCATATATTTT
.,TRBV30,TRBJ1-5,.,CAWSVRDNQPQHF,TGTGCCTGGAGTGTACGAGATAATCAGCCCCAGCATTTT
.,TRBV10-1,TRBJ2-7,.,CASSESGRYEQYF,TGCGCCAGCAGTGAATCGGGCCGATACGAGCAGTACTTC
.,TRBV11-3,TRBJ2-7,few,CASSPGTVEQYF,TGTGCCAGCAGCCCAGGCACGGTCGAGCAGTACTTC
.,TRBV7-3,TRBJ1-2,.,CASSLDGRQGYTF,TGTGCCAGCAGCTTAGACGGTCGGCAAGGCTACACCTTC
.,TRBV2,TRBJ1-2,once,CASIGVKNYGYTF,TGTGCCAGCATAGGAGTCAAAAACTATGGCTACACCTTC
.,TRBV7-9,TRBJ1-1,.,CASSFSLNTEAFF,TGTGCCAGCAGCTTTTCACTGAACACTGAAGCTTTCTTT
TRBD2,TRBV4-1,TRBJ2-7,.,CASSQGQRGGSYEQYF,TGCGCCAGCAGCCAAGGGCAGCGGGGGGGCTCCTACGAGCAGTACTTC
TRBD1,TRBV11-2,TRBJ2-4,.,CASSKGQGAKNIQYF,TGTGCCAGCAGCAAGGGACAGGGGGCCAAAAACATTCAGTACTTC
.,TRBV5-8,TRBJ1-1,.,CASSLLSPMNTEAFF,TGTGCCAGCAGCCTTTTAAGCCCGATGAACACTGAAGCTTTCTTT